The source of this T cell receptor beta chain is a study of shared clonotypes between healthy human individuals. Findings of the study overall: The sampled material consisted only of blood, and tissue repertoires are likely to differ.

This CDR3 contains 12 residues. Germline V gives CDR1 SEHNR, CDR2 FQNEAQ (reference sequence). Trimming left V 2 bases short and J 7 bases short, with 6 bases between. Worth noting for this clone: Its specificity is unknown.

The method was immunoSEQ multiplex PCR; TCRdb's version includes in-frame clones alone and lacks a portion of them. Among roughly 680,000 clones listed, 55% to 75% were seen once. V is TRBV7-9 and J is TRBJ2-1; the D is unclear. Sequencing was performed on memory CD4+ T cells sorted from blood. Subset in this sample: CD45RA-negative fraction. The source of this sequence is a woman aged 30 to 39 in good health. Here the CDR3 reads CASSLMGNEQFF. In DNA, the CDR3 is TGTGCCAGCAGCTTAATGGGTAATGAGCAGTTCTTC.